The 18 T cell receptor beta chains below come from one sample, sequenced in a study of blood T cell repertoires in COVID-19. Clones were sequenced by immunoSEQ multiplex PCR, and TCRdb holds only the in-frame ones, with some missing. The sample has over 250,000 clones; around 90% are singletons. The sample was peripheral blood. Receptors were obtained from a woman between 65 and 79 years old with COVID-19, enrolled during active disease.

The chain is built from TRBV19 and TRBJ1-1; 9 nucleotides line up with TRBD1. This CDR3 has 16 amino acids. The V gene's germline CDR1 is LNHDA and CDR2 SQIVND (reference sequence). V lost 6 bases to trimming and J lost 6 bases; unmatched junction nucleotides: 14. The CDR3 spells CASRGIKRDRASEAFF. DNA of the CDR3: TGTGCCAGTAGAGGGATAAAACGGGACAGGGCCTCTGAAGCTTTCTTT. The full variable domain, with the rest looked up from reference TRBV19 and TRBJ1-1, is DGGITQSPKYLFRKEGQNVTLSCEQNLNHDAMYWYRQDPGQGLRLIYYSQIVNDFQKGDIAEGYSVSREKKESFPLTVTSAQKNPTAFYLCASRGIKRDRASEAFFGQGTRLTVV.

The chain couples TRBV29-1 to TRBJ1-5; TRBD1 is a possible D gene (5 bases). This CDR3 has 13 residues. The V gene's germline CDR1 is SQVTM and CDR2 ANQGSEA. Trimming took 4 bases from V and 11 from J, leaving 18 bases between them. The CDR3 nucleotides read TGCAGCGTTGCCGGGGATCCGCGGGGGTCCCAGCATTTT. It is translated as CSVAGDPRGSQHF. Using reference TRBV29-1 and TRBJ1-5 for the parts outside the CDR3, the full variable domain is SAVISQKPSRDICQRGTSLTIQCQVDSQVTMMFWYRQQPGQSLTLIATANQGSEATYESGFVIDKFPISRPNLTFSTLTVSNMSPEDSSIYLCSVAGDPRGSQHFGDGTRLSIL.

This sequence joins TRBV28 and TRBJ2-7, with 8 positions matching TRBD1. V gave up 5 bases and J gave up 3 bases; unmatched junction bases: 6. The CDR3 is 14 amino acids. The germline CDR1 and CDR2 sequences are MDHEN and SYDVKM. The CDR3 spells CASSGTGTGYEQYF. As DNA, the CDR3 is TGTGCCAGCAGTGGGACCGGGACAGGCTACGAGCAGTACTTC.

The gene calls are TRBV5-1 and TRBJ2-1; TRBD1 aligns across 10 bases. J was trimmed by 7 bases and V by 4 bases; bases with no gene match: 5. Germline CDR1 reads SGHRS; CDR2 reads YFSETQ. This CDR3 region has 14 residues. CDR3 region: CASSLDRGLNEQFF. CDR3 in DNA: TGCGCCAGCAGCCTGGACAGGGGGTTGAATGAGCAGTTCTTC.

CDR3 in DNA: TGCGCCAGCAGCGTAGACGATCAGGTCGCAGATACGCAGTATTTT. Translation gives CASSVDDQVADTQYF. The chain carries TRBV5-1 and TRBJ2-3, with unresolved D. The CDR3 length is 15 residues. CDR1 is SGHRS and CDR2 is YFSETQ in the germline V gene. The V end lost 4 bases, the J end lost 4 bases, and 16 bases lay between the germline ends.

This clone was detected once. The V and J genes are TRBV28 and TRBJ1-3, with D uncertain. V was pared by 4 bases and J by 7 bases, with 8 bases between. CDR1 and CDR2 from the germline V gene are MDHEN and SYDVKM. This CDR3 spans 12 amino acids. The CDR3 nucleotides are TGTGCCAGCAGTTCCGGGAGGAACACCATATATTTT. It codes for CASSSGRNTIYF.

A note on this clone: The same CDR3 is also encoded by other DNA sequences in this sample. J is TRBJ2-3 and V is TRBV7-3; no reliable D call. With 4 bases removed from V and 1 base from J, the gap between germline ends came to 12 bases. The CDR3 spans 15 residues. Germline CDR1 SGHTA, CDR2 FQGTGA. CDR3 nucleotides: TGTGCCAGCAGCTCCCATCTATCGGGCACAGATACGCAGTATTTT. It translates to CASSSHLSGTDTQYF.

This chain uses TRBV7-3 with TRBJ2-7; 7 bases agree with TRBD2. CDR1 and CDR2 from the germline V gene are SGHTA and FQGTGA. There are 13 residues in the CDR3. Losses at the gene ends were 3 bases for V and 7 bases for J; bases not matched to a gene: 6. CDR3 sequence (DNA): TGTGCCAGCAGCTTCTCGCGGGAGCGGGAGCAGTACTTC. Its translation is CASSFSREREQYF.

The V call is TRBV11-3, the J call TRBJ2-7; 8 bases fit TRBD2. The CDR3 is 14 amino acids. CDR1 SGHNT and CDR2 YENEEA come from the germline V gene. After removal of 2 bases from V and 2 bases from J, the junction contained 2 bases not matched to a gene. The CDR3 here is CASSLTSGTYEQYF. In DNA form, the CDR3 reads TGTGCCAGCAGCTTAACTAGCGGTACCTACGAGCAGTACTTC.

The chain combines TRBV4-1 with TRBJ1-5; D possibly corresponds to TRBD1 (6 bases). Germline CDR1 and CDR2: MGHRA and YSYEKL. V lost 4 bases to trimming and J lost 1 base, with 8 bases between them. This CDR3 is 14 amino acids long. CDR3 region: CASSPGQSNQPQHF. CDR3 DNA sequence: TGCGCCAGCAGCCCAGGACAGAGCAATCAGCCCCAGCATTTT.

The rearrangement links TRBV6-2 or TRBV6-3 to TRBJ1-2; unclear D gene. CDR3 length: 14 amino acids. Germline V gene lookup returns CDR1 MNHEY and CDR2 SVGEGT. V was shortened by 3 bases and J by 4 bases, with 12 bases between the two germline ends. The CDR3 DNA sequence: TGTGCCAGCAGTTATCCGGTGGCAGGCTATGGCTACACCTTC. This sequence encodes CASSYPVAGYGYTF.

The gene calls are TRBV21-1 and TRBJ2-1; the table gives TRBD2 as D, unverified against the DNA. TRBV21-1 is annotated as a pseudogene. CDR3 length: 19 amino acids. CDR3 sequence: CASSARGGPPFFLYNEQFF. The DNA of the CDR3 is TGTGCCAGCAGTGCTCGGGGGGGCCCACCCTTTTTTTTGTACAATGAGCAGTTCTTC.

V and J are TRBV5-4 and TRBJ1-1; D is possibly TRBD1 (6 bases). Germline assignment: CDR1 SGHNT and CDR2 YYREEE (reference sequence). With 0 bases removed from V and 4 bases from J, the gap between germline ends came to 13 bases. CDR3 length equals 15 residues. The CDR3 coding sequence is TGTGCCAGCAGCTTGGGGTCAGGGGTTAGCACTGAAGCTTTCTTT. This sequence encodes CASSLGSGVSTEAFF.

This clone was observed a few times. The V call is TRBV5-6, the J call TRBJ2-7, with a weak D call TRBD2 (5 bases). The CDR3 spans 15 residues. Germline values: CDR1 SGHDT, CDR2 YYEEEE. V lost 4 bases to trimming and J lost 0 bases, with 14 bases between them. CDR3 residues: CASSPGIVSSYEQYF. CDR3 bases: TGTGCCAGCAGCCCCGGGATTGTAAGCTCCTACGAGCAGTACTTC.

This chain uses TRBV27 with TRBJ1-1, with 8 bases matching TRBD1. Trimming at V came to 5 bases and at J to 3 bases, leaving 8 bases not matched to a gene. CDR3 length: 15 residues. CDR1 and CDR2 from the germline V gene are MNHEY and SMNVEV (reference sequence). This CDR3 reads CASSPRTGWDTEAFF. DNA for the CDR3: TGTGCCAGCAGTCCGAGGACAGGGTGGGACACTGAAGCTTTCTTT.

This clone was seen more than once but under ten times. This chain uses TRBV11-2 with TRBJ2-1; D unresolved. Trimming removed 5 bases at V and 3 bases at J, with 5 bases between. CDR1 and CDR2 (germline): SGHAT, FQNNGV. The CDR3 sequence is 12 residues long. CDR3: CASSPNYNEQFF. CDR3 in DNA: TGTGCCAGCAGCCCAAACTACAATGAGCAGTTCTTC.

This chain connects TRBV29-1 to TRBJ1-1; 7 bases align to TRBD1. Germline assignment: CDR1 SQVTM and CDR2 ANQGSEA. The CDR3 spans 12 residues. Trimming cost V 7 bases and J 5 bases; bases outside gene matches: 7. CDR3 in amino acids: CSGRQGRTEAFF. CDR3 nucleotide sequence: TGCAGCGGTAGACAGGGAAGGACTGAAGCTTTCTTT. The full variable domain, its missing parts supplied by reference TRBV29-1 and TRBJ1-1, is SAVISQKPSRDICQRGTSLTIQCQVDSQVTMMFWYRQQPGQSLTLIATANQGSEATYESGFVIDKFPISRPNLTFSTLTVSNMSPEDSSIYLCSGRQGRTEAFFGQGTRLTVV.

Here the CDR3 reads CASRNQGPSTYNEQFF. CDR3 DNA sequence: TGTGCCAGCAGGAACCAGGGGCCATCTACCTACAATGAGCAGTTCTTC. The gene calls are TRBV7-3 and TRBJ2-1; D is possibly TRBD1 (6 bases). This CDR3 is 16 amino acids long. CDR1 SGHTA and CDR2 FQGTGA come from the germline V gene. The V and J ends lost 6 bases and 2 bases respectively, with 17 bases between them. Variable domain in full (rest from reference TRBV7-3 and TRBJ2-1): GAGVSQTPSNKVTEKGKYVELRCDPISGHTALYWYRQSLGQGPEFLIYFQGTGAADDSGLPNDRFFAVRPEGSVSTLKIQRTERGDSAVYLCASRNQGPSTYNEQFFGPGTRLTVL.